This passage covers 27 T cell receptor beta chains from one sample sequenced in a study of CD8 T cells in Susac syndrome. RNA in amounts of roughly 0.45 to 1 ug was reverse transcribed with random hexamers. TCRdb reprocessed the immunoSEQ multiplex PCR reads via MiXCR and lists one record per CDR3 protein. The repertoire includes about 89,000 distinct CDR3 sequences, roughly 91% of them detected once, and around 0.32% sits in the top ten. Sequencing was carried out using CD8+ T cells from PBMCs. These receptors originate from a human donor in good health.

The chain couples TRBV5-6 to TRBJ2-1; 9 bases map to TRBD1. CDR1 is SGHDT, CDR2 YYEEEE, per germline. CDR3 size: 16 residues. Losses at the gene ends were 5 bases for V and 2 bases for J; bases not matched to a gene: 8. The chain's CDR3 is CASRGEQGAPYNEQFF. CDR3 DNA: TGTGCCAGCAGGGGGGAACAGGGGGCCCCCTACAATGAGCAGTTCTTC.

The V and J genes are TRBV27 and TRBJ1-1; 10 nucleotides match TRBD1. With V trimmed by 3 bases and J by 4 bases, 5 bases remained unmatched. Germline V gene data show CDR1 as MNHEY and CDR2 as SMNVEV (reference sequence). The CDR3 runs 15 residues. CDR3 coding DNA: TGTGCCAGCAGTTTCCGGACAGGGGGTCCCACTGAAGCTTTCTTT. It yields the protein CASSFRTGGPTEAFF.

The V and J genes are TRBV10-3 and TRBJ2-2, with D unclear. Germline CDR1 ENHRY, CDR2 SYGVKD. The CDR3 has 12 amino acids. V was cut by 3 bases and J by 8 bases, with 7 bases left in between. The CDR3 here is CAISDPMGELFF. As DNA, the CDR3 is TGTGCCATCAGTGACCCGATGGGGGAGCTGTTTTTT.

The V gene is TRBV28, the J gene TRBJ1-1; D gene unclear. CDR3 length: 14 amino acids. Germline CDR1 MDHEN, CDR2 SYDVKM. Trimming left V 5 bases short and J 5 bases short, with 15 bases between. CDR3 amino acids: CASSPPWETTEAFF. CDR3 nucleotides: TGTGCCAGCAGTCCCCCATGGGAGACGACTGAAGCTTTCTTT.

V usage is TRBV24-1 and J usage is TRBJ2-2, with 9 bases that match TRBD1. Germline trimming cut 4 bases from V and 5 bases from J; bases unmatched to any gene: 1. There are 14 residues in the CDR3. The V gene's germline CDR1 is KGHDR and CDR2 SFDVKD. The CDR3 loop is CATSETGGTGELFF. In DNA, the CDR3 is TGTGCCACCAGTGAGACAGGGGGAACCGGGGAGCTGTTTTTT.

V and J are TRBV30 and TRBJ2-1; D is perhaps TRBD1 (6 bases). The V gene lost 6 bases and the J gene lost 7 bases, with 13 bases spanning the gap. Germline V gene sequence: CDR1 GTSNPN, CDR2 SVGIG (reference sequence). CDR3 size: 12 residues. The CDR3 here is CACRGLLNEQFF. The CDR3 region has the DNA TGTGCCTGCAGGGGTCTCCTAAATGAGCAGTTCTTC. The complete variable domain, with remaining parts taken from reference TRBV30 and TRBJ2-1, reads SQTIHQWPATLVQPVGSPLSLECTVEGTSNPNLYWYRQAAGRGLQLLFYSVGIGQISSEVPQNLSASRPQDRQFILSSKKLLLSDSGFYLCACRGLLNEQFFGPGTRLTVL.

V gene TRBV19 combines with J gene TRBJ2-3; the match to TRBD2 covers 11 bases. The CDR3 totals 18 residues. Germline assignment: CDR1 LNHDA and CDR2 SQIVND (reference sequence). Trimming removed 5 bases from V and 1 base from J; junction bases left unmatched: 11. CDR3 sequence reads: CASSPCDSGGDGTDTQYF. In nucleotides, the CDR3 is TGTGCCAGTAGTCCTTGCGATAGCGGGGGGGACGGCACAGATACGCAGTATTTT. The full variable domain, completed using reference TRBV19 and TRBJ2-3, is DGGITQSPKYLFRKEGQNVTLSCEQNLNHDAMYWYRQDPGQGLRLIYYSQIVNDFQKGDIAEGYSVSREKKESFPLTVTSAQKNPTAFYLCASSPCDSGGDGTDTQYFGPGTRLTVL.

This rearrangement joins TRBV6-2 or TRBV6-3 to TRBJ2-5, with 11 bases that match TRBD2. CDR1 is MNHEY and CDR2 is SVGEGT in the germline V gene. V trimming: 7 bases; J trimming: 4 bases; junction bases outside the gene matches: 5. The CDR3 totals 14 residues. The CDR3 loop reads CASKPGLAAETQYF. The CDR3 DNA reads as TGTGCCAGCAAGCCGGGACTAGCGGCAGAGACCCAGTACTTC.

CDR3 sequence reads: CASSPPRGSYEQYF. CDR3 nucleotides: TGTGCCAGCAGTCCCCCGAGAGGCTCCTACGAGCAGTACTTC. V gene TRBV28 combines with J gene TRBJ2-7; no reliable D call. The ends were cut back, 5 bases at V and 0 bases at J, with 11 bases in the middle. CDR3 size: 14 residues. The V gene's germline CDR1 is MDHEN and CDR2 SYDVKM.

This clonotype was detected only a few times. This rearrangement joins TRBV27 to TRBJ2-3; D might be TRBD1 or TRBD2, each matching 5 bases. This CDR3 is 14 amino acids long. Germline CDR1 and CDR2: MNHEY and SMNVEV (reference sequence). Deletions cut 3 bases from V and 3 bases from J, with 10 bases between. The CDR3 loop is CASSFGGGTDTQYF. In DNA, the CDR3 is TGTGCCAGCAGTTTTGGGGGTGGAACAGATACGCAGTATTTT.

The V and J genes are TRBV12-3 or TRBV12-4 and TRBJ1-2; D may be TRBD1 (5 bases). Deletions cut 3 bases from V and 5 bases from J, with 13 bases between. CDR3 size: 14 residues. The CDR3 loop is CASSLGPTFYGYTF. DNA of the CDR3: TGTGCCAGCAGTTTGGGGCCTACTTTTTATGGCTACACCTTC.

V and J are TRBV2 and TRBJ2-7; 7 bases are shared with TRBD1. The ends lost 11 bases at V and 2 bases at J; junction bases unmatched: 6. Germline V gene sequence: CDR1 SNHLY, CDR2 FYNNEI. This CDR3 region has 12 residues. The DNA for the CDR3 is TGTGCCGGTCGGACAGGACCCTACGAGCAGTACTTC. This sequence encodes CAGRTGPYEQYF.

The chain carries TRBV7-6 and TRBJ2-7; D unresolved. CDR3 length: 12 residues. Germline CDR1 SGHVS, CDR2 FNYEAQ. Trimming removed 2 bases from V and 4 bases from J, with 6 bases in between. The CDR3 DNA sequence: TGTGCCAGCAGCTTAAATGAATACGAGCAGTACTTC. Its protein is CASSLNEYEQYF.

The chain carries TRBV12-3 or TRBV12-4 and TRBJ2-7, with a tentative D call TRBD2 (6 bases). This CDR3 spans 12 amino acids. Trimming took 8 bases from V and 3 from J, leaving 11 bases between them. The CDR3, as DNA: TGTGCCAGCGGGAGGACCTTCTACGAGCAGTACTTC. This translates into CASGRTFYEQYF.

J is TRBJ1-6 and V is TRBV7-9; 7 bases align to TRBD1. In germline, CDR1 is SEHNR, CDR2 FQNEAQ (reference sequence). Germline trimming cut 3 bases from V and 6 bases from J; bases unmatched to any gene: 8. The CDR3 is 16 amino acids. The chain's CDR3 is CASSFRGGDRNSPLHF. The DNA for the CDR3 is TGTGCCAGCAGCTTCAGAGGGGGCGATCGTAATTCACCCCTCCACTTT.

The chain joins TRBV12-3 or TRBV12-4 to TRBJ2-7, with unresolved D. This CDR3 region has 14 residues. V lost 5 bases, J lost 2 bases, and 13 bases lay in between. In DNA, the CDR3 is TGTGCCAGCAGTCCAACTTACGGCCCCTACGAGCAGTACTTC. Encoded protein: CASSPTYGPYEQYF.

Notes on this clonotype: At one boundary the junction diverges from the germline segment, which might be a read error. This sequence joins TRBV6-5 and TRBJ1-5; no clear D gene. Germline CDR1 is MNHEY and CDR2 is SVGAGI. This CDR3 has 15 residues. CDR3 protein: CASNYSLQSNQPQHF. DNA for the CDR3: TGTGCCAGCAATTACTCGTTGCAGAGCAATCAGCCCCAGCATTTT.

The J gene is TRBJ2-5, the V gene TRBV4-1; TRBD2 agrees at 8 bases. V trimming: 4 bases; J trimming: 3 bases; junction bases outside the gene matches: 7. This CDR3 has 15 amino acids. In germline, CDR1 is MGHRA, CDR2 YSYEKL. The CDR3 region is CASSRNPGGKETQYF. In DNA, the CDR3 is TGCGCCAGCAGCCGAAACCCGGGAGGGAAAGAGACCCAGTACTTC.

The genes are TRBV2 and TRBJ2-7; D may be TRBD1 (5 bases). The germline V and J ends were trimmed by 6 bases and 1 base, with 13 bases remaining between them. Looked up from germline, CDR1 is SNHLY and CDR2 is FYNNEI. The CDR3 runs to 14 residues. CDR3 sequence: CASSDPDRSYEQYF. DNA of the CDR3: TGTGCCAGCAGCGACCCTGACAGATCCTACGAGCAGTACTTC.

The chain is built from TRBV29-1 and TRBJ2-1; perhaps TRBD1 as D (6 bases). V gave up 3 bases and J gave up 14 bases, with 14 bases separating them. Germline assignment: CDR1 SQVTM and CDR2 ANQGSEA. This CDR3 spans 11 amino acids. CDR3 coding DNA: TGCAGCGTTGACAGTATGGGGGCTAAGTTCTTC. Its translation: CSVDSMGAKFF.

V is TRBV5-6 and J is TRBJ2-5, with TRBD2 identical over 8 bases. The CDR3 consists of 17 residues. V trimming: 2 bases; J trimming: 7 bases; junction bases outside the gene matches: 16. Germline V gene data show CDR1 as SGHDT and CDR2 as YYEEEE. CDR3 DNA sequence: TGTGCCAGCAGCTTTGGCGCAGCGGGGGCCCAGATGGCGACCCAGTACTTC. It codes for CASSFGAAGAQMATQYF.

The chain couples TRBV27 to TRBJ2-1; TRBD2 aligns across 11 bases. Germline V gives CDR1 MNHEY, CDR2 SMNVEV (reference sequence). The CDR3 runs 15 residues. V was clipped by 8 bases and J by 2 bases; unmatched bases: 5. The CDR3: CASRIAGGAYNEQFF. CDR3 sequence (DNA): TGTGCCAGCCGGATAGCGGGGGGGGCCTACAATGAGCAGTTCTTC.

This sequence joins TRBV27 and TRBJ1-2, with D uncertain. The CDR3 covers 13 residues. CDR1 and CDR2 from the germline V gene are MNHEY and SMNVEV (reference sequence). The V gene lost 5 bases and the J gene lost 7 bases, with 14 bases spanning the gap. CDR3 DNA: TGTGCCAGCAGTCTGACCAAAGCAGGTGGCTACACCTTC. As protein: CASSLTKAGGYTF.

The chain is built from TRBV6-5 and TRBJ2-3; D gene unclear. V was trimmed by 0 bases and J by 3 bases, leaving 7 bases between them. Germline CDR1 MNHEY, CDR2 SVGAGI. The CDR3 has 14 residues. CDR3 nucleotide sequence: TGTGCCAGCAGTTACTCGACAAGGACAGATACGCAGTATTTT. Its protein is CASSYSTRTDTQYF.

V is TRBV19 and J is TRBJ1-4; D uncertain. CDR3 length: 16 residues. Germline V lookup: CDR1 LNHDA, CDR2 SQIVND (reference sequence). Trimming left V 6 bases short and J 3 bases short, with 17 bases between. The CDR3 DNA is TGTGCCAGTAGAAGAGATGGTTTCCAGCCTAATGAAAAACTGTTTTTT. As protein: CASRRDGFQPNEKLFF.

This chain connects TRBV2 to TRBJ1-2; D gene ambiguous. Trimming left V 2 bases short and J 1 base short, with 5 bases between. This CDR3 is built from 13 residues. In germline, CDR1 is SNHLY, CDR2 FYNNEI. Here the CDR3 reads CASSELGNYGYTF. For the CDR3, the DNA is TGTGCCAGCAGTGAATTGGGTAACTATGGCTACACCTTC.

The table lists this clonotype with a count of one. The chain links TRBV20-1 to TRBJ2-7; TRBD2 is a possible D gene (5 bases). Germline loops: CDR1 DFQATT, CDR2 SNEGSKA (reference sequence). V was clipped by 6 bases and J by 6 bases, with 12 bases between them. The CDR3 runs to 11 residues. CDR3 sequence reads: CSAETGFEQYF. In nucleotides, the CDR3 is TGCAGTGCCGAGACGGGATTCGAGCAGTACTTC.